These T cell receptor beta chains were read from a single sample in a study of blood T cell repertoires in COVID-19. Sequencing was performed with immunoSEQ multiplex PCR; in TCRdb, only in-frame clones are kept and a portion is missing. The data contain roughly 250,000 clones, 84% of them singletons. The sequenced sample consisted of peripheral blood. Every receptor here comes from a man aged 50-60 years with acute or convalescent COVID-19. Both conserved end residues are part of each CDR3. Fields, in order: D gene, V gene, J gene, clone size, CDR3 protein, CDR3 DNA. A D gene is named only where the DNA matches it firmly. Some rows have no size entry. The others give once, few or many, or a class for an expanded clone.

d_call: NA; v_call: TRBV4-2; j_call: TRBJ1-4; clone_size: NA; cdr3_aa: CASSQDGGRGEKLFF; cdr3_nt: TGTGCCAGCAGCCAAGATGGAGGGAGGGGGGAAAAACTGTTTTTT
d_call: TRBD1; v_call: TRBV5-1; j_call: TRBJ1-6; clone_size: NA; cdr3_aa: CASTMGQGGNSPLHF; cdr3_nt: TGCGCCAGCACCATGGGGCAGGGGGGAAATTCACCCCTCCACTTT
d_call: NA; v_call: TRBV2; j_call: TRBJ2-1; clone_size: NA; cdr3_aa: CASSDVSGAGSYNEQFF; cdr3_nt: TGTGCCAGCAGTGACGTCTCAGGGGCAGGCTCCTACAATGAGCAGTTCTTC
d_call: NA; v_call: TRBV11-3; j_call: TRBJ2-3; clone_size: once; cdr3_aa: CASSFGGAGTDTQYF; cdr3_nt: TGTGCCAGCAGCTTTGGCGGGGCGGGGACAGATACGCAGTATTTT
d_call: TRBD1; v_call: TRBV10-3; j_call: TRBJ1-1; clone_size: NA; cdr3_aa: CAISEPPGQGWITEAFF; cdr3_nt: TGTGCCATCAGTGAACCGCCCGGACAGGGCTGGATCACTGAAGCTTTCTTT
d_call: NA; v_call: TRBV9; j_call: TRBJ2-2; clone_size: NA; cdr3_aa: CASSVAGFNTGELFF; cdr3_nt: TGTGCCAGCAGCGTAGCCGGGTTCAACACCGGGGAGCTGTTTTTT
d_call: NA; v_call: TRBV27; j_call: TRBJ2-1; clone_size: NA; cdr3_aa: CASSLRRVGGQFF; cdr3_nt: TGTGCCAGCAGTTTACGACGGGTCGGGGGGCAGTTCTTC
d_call: NA; v_call: TRBV5-8; j_call: TRBJ2-2; clone_size: NA; cdr3_aa: CASSFPGRGETGELFF; cdr3_nt: TGTGCCAGCAGCTTCCCCGGCAGGGGTGAAACCGGGGAGCTGTTTTTT
d_call: NA; v_call: TRBV30; j_call: TRBJ1-2; clone_size: NA; cdr3_aa: CAWMRGGGSYGYTF; cdr3_nt: TGTGCCTGGATGCGCGGGGGCGGTAGCTATGGCTACACCTTC
d_call: NA; v_call: TRBV4-2; j_call: TRBJ2-2; clone_size: NA; cdr3_aa: CASSQSRGRGELFF; cdr3_nt: TGTGCCAGCAGCCAATCCAGGGGACGGGGGGAGCTGTTTTTT
d_call: NA; v_call: TRBV7-9; j_call: TRBJ2-7; clone_size: NA; cdr3_aa: CASSLGDTYEQYF; cdr3_nt: TGTGCCAGCAGCTTAGGAGACACCTACGAGCAGTACTTC
d_call: NA; v_call: TRBV27; j_call: TRBJ2-1; clone_size: NA; cdr3_aa: CASSSPYRGDYNEQFF; cdr3_nt: TGTGCCAGCAGTTCCCCCTACCGCGGGGACTACAATGAGCAGTTCTTC